These 12 T cell receptor beta chains came from one sample sequenced in a study of blood T cells in healthy people across ages. A second PCR, run for about 7 to 11 cycles, used a sample-barcoded 5' primer plus a J-beta primer mix. Each CDR3 protein gets one entry after TCRdb re-called the 5' RACE reads with MiXCR. The table includes 540,000 or so distinct CDR3 sequences, roughly 48% detected once. Specimen: blood. The receptors were gathered from a man older than 75 in good health.

About this clonotype itself: This may stem from a read error, because a much larger clone lies one nucleotide away. This chain joins TRBV6-6 and TRBJ1-1; possible D gene TRBD1, 5 bases. This CDR3 spans 14 amino acids. Germline CDR1 is MNHNY and CDR2 is SVGAGI (reference sequence). Written as DNA, the CDR3 is TGTGCCAGCAGTTACCCGGGGGGTAACACTGGAGCTTTCTTT. Amino acid sequence: CASSYPGGNTGAFF.

The chain uses TRBV4-2 and TRBJ2-7; tentative D call: TRBD2 (6 bases). Germline assignment: CDR1 LGHNA and CDR2 YNFKEQ. This CDR3 has 20 residues. Trimming pared 2 bases from V and 0 bases from J, leaving 26 bases between. The CDR3 coding sequence is TGTGCCAGCAGCCAAAATCTGTTTGTAGGCGGAGGGCCAAGCTCCTACGAGCAGTACTTC. Its protein is CASSQNLFVGGGPSSYEQYF.

The chain recombines TRBV5-1 with TRBJ2-6; no clear D. The length of the CDR3 is 14 residues. Trimming removed 5 bases at V and 1 base at J, with 7 bases between. Germline loops: CDR1 SGHRS, CDR2 YFSETQ. CDR3 protein: CASSAESGANVLTF. CDR3 DNA: TGCGCCAGCAGTGCAGAATCTGGGGCCAACGTCCTGACTTTC. Combining the CDR3 with reference TRBV5-1 and TRBJ2-6 gives the whole variable domain KAGVTQTPRYLIKTRGQQVTLSCSPISGHRSVSWYQQTPGQGLQFLFEYFSETQRNKGNFPGRFSGRQFSNSRSEMNVSTLELGDSALYLCASSAESGANVLTFGAGSRLTVL.

On this clonotype itself: A clone one base away is much larger, so this may be a read error. V is TRBV29-1 and J is TRBJ2-7, with TRBD2 matching over 8 bases. V was clipped by 3 bases and J by 4 bases; unmatched bases: 8. Germline CDR1 reads SQVTM; CDR2 reads ANQGSEA. The CDR3 is 14 amino acids. CDR3 nucleotides: TGCAGCGTTGAGGCGGGGGGTGGCAGATACGAGCAGTACTTC. It encodes CSVEAGGGRYEQYF.

The chain's CDR3 is CASSKTLAGHYNEQFF. CDR3 coding DNA: TGTGCCAGCAGCAAAACGCTAGCGGGACATTACAATGAGCAGTTCTTC. The chain links TRBV7-2 to TRBJ2-1; 9 bases are a match to TRBD2. The CDR3 runs 16 residues. The V and J ends lost 5 bases and 4 bases, in that order; junction bases with no gene match: 9. The germline CDR1 and CDR2 sequences are SGHTA and FQGNSA.

The J gene is TRBJ2-7, the V gene TRBV6-2 or TRBV6-3, with TRBD2 identical over 7 bases. The V gene's germline CDR1 is MNHEY and CDR2 SVGEGT. V lost 1 base to trimming and J lost 3 bases; unmatched junction nucleotides: 15. The CDR3 length is 18 residues. The chain's CDR3 is CASSYFFRSGGRGYEQYF. CDR3 DNA sequence: TGTGCCAGCAGTTACTTTTTTCGGTCGGGGGGACGGGGCTACGAGCAGTACTTC.

The J gene is TRBJ2-3, the V gene TRBV20-1, with D uncertain. V was cut by 3 bases and J by 0 bases, with 10 bases left in between. Germline assignment: CDR1 DFQATT and CDR2 SNEGSKA (reference sequence). There are 14 residues in the CDR3. The CDR3 DNA sequence: TGCAGTGCTAGTCGTAGGGCTAGCACAGATACGCAGTATTTT. Translated, it gives CSASRRASTDTQYF.

This clonotype occurred a few times. The gene calls are TRBV7-2 and TRBJ2-7; D is unresolved. Germline lookup yields CDR1 SGHTA and CDR2 FQGNSA. The CDR3 is made up of 14 amino acids. Trimming shortened V by 0 bases and J by 3 bases, and 9 bases separated the two germline ends. The CDR3: CASSLAAVNYEQYF. The CDR3 DNA reads as TGTGCCAGCAGCTTAGCGGCGGTTAACTACGAGCAGTACTTC.

This clonotype occurred a few times. The J gene is TRBJ2-7, the V gene TRBV21-1; TRBD2, as called in the table, went unchecked against the DNA. TRBV21-1 is reported as a pseudogene. The CDR3 sequence is 14 residues long. This chain's CDR3 is CASSKEGKAHEQYF. Here the CDR3 DNA reads TGTGCCAGCAGCAAAGAAGGGAAGGCGCACGAGCAGTACTTC.

The chain has TRBV18 and TRBJ1-5; no clear D gene. Trimming left V 4 bases short and J 6 bases short, with 7 bases between. This CDR3 has 12 residues. From germline, CDR1 is KGHSH and CDR2 LQKENI. In DNA, the CDR3 is TGTGCCAGCTCACAGCCCACTCAGCCCCAGCATTTT. Its translation is CASSQPTQPQHF. Supplemented by reference TRBV18 and TRBJ1-5, the full variable domain reads NAGVMQNPRHLVRRRGQEARLRCSPMKGHSHVYWYRQLPEEGLKFMVYLQKENIIDESGMPKERFSAEFPKEGPSILRIQQVVRGDSAAYFCASSQPTQPQHFGDGTRLSIL.

This clonotype occurred once. CDR3 sequence (DNA): TGTGCCAGCAGCGTAGAGGAGCTAGCGTATTCCTACAATGAGCAGTTCTTC. Its protein product is CASSVEELAYSYNEQFF. This chain connects TRBV9 to TRBJ2-1; tentative D call: TRBD2 (6 bases). Germline values: CDR1 SGDLS, CDR2 YYNGEE. V was trimmed by 0 bases and J by 1 base, leaving 14 bases between them. This CDR3 has 17 amino acids.

This clonotype was observed a handful of times. The V call is TRBV18, the J call TRBJ1-1; no reliable D call. There are 16 residues in the CDR3. V was shortened by 4 bases and J by 4 bases, with 19 bases between the two germline ends. Germline V lookup: CDR1 KGHSH, CDR2 LQKENI. The CDR3 here is CASSRGGRAVGTEAFF. DNA of the CDR3: TGTGCCAGCTCACGGGGAGGAAGGGCTGTGGGCACTGAAGCTTTCTTT.